What follows are 17 T cell receptor beta chains derived from one specimen sequenced in a study of vaccination effects on CD4 cells after COVID-19. For these receptors, no antigen is known. After expansion with viral peptide pools in the ViraFEST assay, antigen-specific CD4+ T cells were sequenced. With approximately 9 days of culture completed, CD4+ T cells were isolated. Vaccine recipients lacked prior SARS-CoV-2 infection and had negative nucleocapsid antibodies. Generated by immunoSEQ multiplex PCR, the TCRdb table keeps only in-frame clones and is missing some. Of approximately 44,000 clones listed, 77% are singletons. The input for sequencing was CD4+ T cells from PBMCs cultured with HCoV-NL63 spike peptides, taken before COVID-19 vaccination. The source is a human donor who received a COVID-19 vaccine.

The chain has TRBV11-1 and TRBJ2-5, with 13 bases identical to TRBD2. CDR1 and CDR2 from the germline V gene are SGHAT and FQDESV (reference sequence). V shed 5 bases and J 2 bases; nucleotides not matched to a gene: 2. CDR3 length equals 15 residues. The CDR3 nucleotides read TGTGCCAGCAGCCAACTAGCGGGGGGGCAAGAGACCCAGTACTTC. Translation gives CASSQLAGGQETQYF. Full variable domain (outside the CDR3, taken from reference TRBV11-1 and TRBJ2-5): EAEVAQSPRYKITEKSQAVAFWCDPISGHATLYWYRQILGQGPELLVQFQDESVVDDSQLPKDRFSAERLKGVDSTLKIQPAELGDSAMYLCASSQLAGGQETQYFGPGTRLLVL.

This clone was detected only a few times. The chain combines TRBV19 with TRBJ1-5; 9 bases are shared with TRBD1. Germline CDR1 LNHDA, CDR2 SQIVND (reference sequence). The CDR3 has 15 amino acids. V shed 5 bases and J 7 bases; nucleotides not matched to a gene: 9. This chain's CDR3 is CASSFNRGREQPQHF. CDR3 sequence (DNA): TGTGCCAGTAGTTTCAACAGGGGGCGCGAACAGCCCCAGCATTTT.

This clone has just one count. This chain links TRBV28 with TRBJ1-2; D is unresolved. From germline, CDR1 is MDHEN and CDR2 SYDVKM. V dropped 10 bases and J dropped 5 bases, with 8 bases sitting between them. The CDR3 has 10 amino acids. The CDR3 sequence: CAIKGYGYTF. CDR3 in DNA: TGTGCCATCAAAGGATATGGCTACACCTTC.

V is TRBV28 and J is TRBJ1-2; 8 nucleotides match TRBD1. J was trimmed by 4 bases and V by 3 bases; bases with no gene match: 4. Germline V gene data show CDR1 as MDHEN and CDR2 as SYDVKM. The CDR3 loop spans 14 amino acids. This CDR3 reads CASSLGQASYGYTF. For the CDR3, the DNA is TGTGCCAGCAGTTTGGGACAGGCGAGCTATGGCTACACCTTC.

This chain connects TRBV5-6 to TRBJ2-7; TRBD1 agrees at 7 bases. CDR1 and CDR2 from the germline V gene are SGHDT and YYEEEE. V lost 3 bases, J lost 0 bases, and 6 bases stayed unmatched. The CDR3 is 15 residues long. This CDR3 reads CASSSLGDSSYEQYV. The CDR3 DNA reads as TGTGCCAGCAGCTCGCTTGGGGACAGCTCCTACGAGCAGTACGTC.

This rearrangement joins TRBV27 to TRBJ2-2; no clear D. Trimming shortened V by 0 bases and J by 2 bases, and 13 bases separated the two germline ends. This CDR3 region has 17 residues. Germline CDR1 reads MNHEY; CDR2 reads SMNVEV (reference sequence). CDR3 protein: CASSLSLRAQNTGELFF. The CDR3 DNA is TGTGCCAGCAGTTTATCCCTTAGGGCTCAAAACACCGGGGAGCTGTTTTTT.

The chain combines TRBV18 with TRBJ2-5, with TRBD1 identical over 8 bases. Per germline, CDR1 KGHSH and CDR2 LQKENI. The CDR3 contains 14 residues. Germline trimming cut 2 bases from V and 4 bases from J; bases unmatched to any gene: 3. The CDR3 region is CASSPWTGRETQYF. CDR3 sequence (DNA): TGTGCCAGCTCACCATGGACAGGGAGAGAGACCCAGTACTTC.

The CDR3 sequence: CASSQEVNTEAFF. The CDR3 DNA reads TGTGCCAGCAGCCAAGAAGTGAACACTGAAGCTTTCTTT. The rearrangement links TRBV4-2 to TRBJ1-1; D unresolved. V lost 0 bases, J lost 0 bases, and 2 bases lay in between. The CDR3 has 13 amino acids. The germline V gene has CDR1 LGHNA and CDR2 YNFKEQ.

The chain has TRBV6-5 and TRBJ1-5, with a possible D match to TRBD1 (5 bases). Trimming removed 8 bases at V and 6 bases at J, with 17 bases between. The CDR3 is made up of 14 amino acids. Germline values: CDR1 MNHEY, CDR2 SVGAGI. CDR3 DNA sequence: TGTGCCAGCCAGGGTTCGGTTGCTAGTCAGCCCCAGCATTTT. Encoded protein: CASQGSVASQPQHF.

V usage is TRBV24-1 and J usage is TRBJ1-2; 8 bases are shared with TRBD1. CDR1 is KGHDR and CDR2 is SFDVKD in the germline V gene. With 8 bases clipped from V and 5 bases from J, the junction kept 9 bases outside the gene matches. CDR3 length: 14 amino acids. The CDR3 DNA follows: TGTGCCACCACCCGGACAGGGAATCGGTATGGCTACACCTTC. It translates to CATTRTGNRYGYTF.

The chain is built from TRBV24-1 and TRBJ1-3; TRBD1 matches 7 bases. The V segment lost 9 bases and the J segment 4 bases; nucleotides outside the gene matches: 2. The CDR3 extends over 12 amino acids. Germline lookup yields CDR1 KGHDR and CDR2 SFDVKD. The CDR3 DNA is TGTGCCACCCTCAGGGGGGGAAACACCATATATTTT. Protein sequence: CATLRGGNTIYF.

CDR3 bases: TGTGCCAGCAGTGAGGTCCCGGGACCACAAGAGACCCAGTACTTC. Translation gives CASSEVPGPQETQYF. The chain uses TRBV2 and TRBJ2-5; D is perhaps TRBD1 or TRBD2 (5 bases each). The germline V gene encodes CDR1 SNHLY and CDR2 FYNNEI. CDR3 length: 15 amino acids. Trimming stripped 3 bases from V and 2 bases from J, with 13 bases between.

The chain combines TRBV6-5 with TRBJ2-5; no firm D call. The CDR3 totals 14 residues. Trimming took off 1 base at V and 1 base at J, with 7 bases between the two ends. Per the germline V gene, CDR1 is MNHEY and CDR2 is SVGAGI. CDR3 DNA sequence: TGTGCCAGCAGTTACTTAGCCGCCCAAGAGACCCAGTACTTC. Translated: CASSYLAAQETQYF.

This chain links TRBV5-1 with TRBJ2-3; TRBD2 matches at 7 bases. The CDR3 runs to 15 residues. Germline V CDR1 and CDR2: SGHRS, YFSETQ. V gave up 0 bases and J gave up 2 bases; unmatched junction bases: 3. The CDR3 DNA sequence: TGCGCCAGCAGCTTGGACGCGGGGGTCACAGATACGCAGTATTTT. Its translation is CASSLDAGVTDTQYF.

This rearrangement joins TRBV12-3 or TRBV12-4 to TRBJ2-5; D is uncertain. Trimming pared 3 bases from V and 2 bases from J, leaving 7 bases between. CDR3 length: 13 amino acids. The CDR3, as DNA: TGTGCCAGCAGTTTGTACGAACAAGAGACCCAGTACTTC. Protein sequence: CASSLYEQETQYF.

The gene calls are TRBV6-5 and TRBJ1-6; 7 bases are shared with TRBD1. Germline V gene data show CDR1 as MNHEY and CDR2 as SVGAGI. CDR3 size: 16 residues. The V segment lost 4 bases and the J segment 6 bases; nucleotides outside the gene matches: 9. The CDR3 reads CASSWGTAMGNSPLHF. CDR3 coding DNA: TGTGCCAGCAGTTGGGGGACAGCTATGGGTAATTCACCCCTCCACTTT.

The chain joins TRBV5-5 to TRBJ1-3; D uncertain. V lost 0 bases, J lost 0 bases, and 7 bases lay in between. This CDR3 has 15 residues. Germline CDR1 and CDR2: SGHKS and YYEKEE (reference sequence). The CDR3 DNA reads TGTGCCAGCAGCTTGGAGTCCTTCTCTGGAAACACCATATATTTT. Amino acid sequence: CASSLESFSGNTIYF.